This TCR beta chain was captured by sequencing in a study of cytomegalovirus exposure and HLA in healthy donors. On the study more broadly: The roughly 120 validation repertoires, a later analysis reported, used the same platform as the approximately 700 first-cohort repertoires.

Points on this clone: The antigen remains undetermined.

This CDR3 has 15 amino acids. CDR1 SGDLS and CDR2 YYNGEE come from the germline V gene. Trimming took off 5 bases at V and 2 bases at J, with 14 bases between the two ends. Regarding the study as a whole: The study put 150 to 200 TCR beta chains on its list as cytomegalovirus-associated. The classifier reportedly diagnosed cytomegalovirus status with high sensitivity and specificity. Three CMV-associated chains were confirmed in vitro to be specific for CMV antigens.

Sequenced by immunoSEQ multiplex PCR; TCRdb stores in-frame clones only, minus some. This table has 130,000 to 150,000 clones, about nine tenths appearing once. Sample: PBMCs. This TCR came from a man between 18 and 29 years old in good health and CMV-seronegative. V gene TRBV9 combines with J gene TRBJ1-3, with D perhaps matching TRBD1 (5 bases). CDR3 sequence: CASSGAETTGNTIYF. CDR3 in DNA: TGTGCCAGCAGTGGGGCGGAGACAACTGGAAACACCATATATTTT.